This T cell receptor beta chain was sequenced for a study of vaccination effects on CD4 cells after COVID-19. Turning to the study itself: Each participant received a vaccine that was either BNT162b2 or mRNA-1273, given as two doses.

Only in-frame clones appear in the TCRdb table, and some are missing; sequencing was by immunoSEQ multiplex PCR. The table lists over 55,000 clones, 75% to 85% of them singletons. Study-wide findings and caveats: Researchers report that only 1 of 255 vaccine-induced clones in healthy vaccinees cross-reacted with common cold coronaviruses.

Before sequencing, viral peptide pools were used by the ViraFEST assay to expand antigen-specific CD4+ T cells. After more than 9 days in culture, the CD4+ T cells were isolated. Trimming took 7 bases from V and 11 from J; bases not matched to a gene: 10. Germline-derived CDR1 and CDR2 are LNHDA and SQIVND (reference sequence). The CDR3 is 12 residues long. Concerning this clone itself: Its antigen is still unknown.

The sequence was collected from a human donor who received a COVID-19 vaccine. The rearrangement joins TRBV19 to TRBJ1-1; 7 bases are shared with TRBD1. The sample here was CD4+ T cells from PBMCs cultured with HCoV-229E spike peptides, taken before COVID-19 vaccination. The CDR3 sequence: CASTDRDSQAFF. DNA for the CDR3: TGTGCCAGTACCGATCGGGACAGCCAGGCTTTCTTT.